This entry lists 3 T cell receptor beta chains sequenced from one sample in a study of post-analysis software for immune sequencing data. Overall study results and limits: Five TRBV segments appeared more often in patients than in controls, and TRBV5-6, TRBV5-1 and TRBV20-1 were among these.

Antigen specificity for these receptors is unknown. Researchers reported that TCR beta cDNA libraries carried unique molecular identifiers. MiXCR, run by TCRdb on the PCR reads, gives a single entry per CDR3 protein. This table holds 750,000 to 950,000 distinct CDR3 sequences, more than 45% found once. The sequenced sample was blood. Source of these receptors: a girl aged 5-17 years with multiple sclerosis.

V gene TRBV10-3 combines with J gene TRBJ1-2, with unresolved D. Germline V gene data show CDR1 as ENHRY and CDR2 as SYGVKD. Trimming cost V 2 bases and J 0 bases, with 16 bases left between them. The CDR3 has 17 amino acids. The CDR3 sequence: CAISEDRSRPTNYGYTF. The CDR3 nucleotides read TGTGCCATCAGTGAGGACCGGTCAAGGCCTACTAACTATGGCTACACCTTC.

This clonotype appeared a few times. V usage is TRBV7-8 and J usage is TRBJ1-4; 8 bases agree with TRBD1. Germline CDR1 reads SGHVS; CDR2 reads FQNEAQ. V shed 6 bases and J 7 bases; nucleotides not matched to a gene: 16. The CDR3 spans 17 residues. CDR3 region: CASRSEPTGTGSEKLFF. CDR3 DNA: TGTGCCAGCAGATCAGAACCCACCGGGACAGGTTCTGAAAAACTGTTTTTT.

This clonotype was counted a few times. The rearrangement uses TRBV12-3 or TRBV12-4 and TRBJ2-4; either TRBD1 or TRBD2 may fit D (5 bases each). This CDR3 region has 14 residues. Trimming left V 4 bases short and J 0 bases short, with 7 bases between. CDR3 DNA: TGTGCCAGCAGTTATGGGACAGCCAAAAACATTCAGTACTTC. It specifies CASSYGTAKNIQYF.